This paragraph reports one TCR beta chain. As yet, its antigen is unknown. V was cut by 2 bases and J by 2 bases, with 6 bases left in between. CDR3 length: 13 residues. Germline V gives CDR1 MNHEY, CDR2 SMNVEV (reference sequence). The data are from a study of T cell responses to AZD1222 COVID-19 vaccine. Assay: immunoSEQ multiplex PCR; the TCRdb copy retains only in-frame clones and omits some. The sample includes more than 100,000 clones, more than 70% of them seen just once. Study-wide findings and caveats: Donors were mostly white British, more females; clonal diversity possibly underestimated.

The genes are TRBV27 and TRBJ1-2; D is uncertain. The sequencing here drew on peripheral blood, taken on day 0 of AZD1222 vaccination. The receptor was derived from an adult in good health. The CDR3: CASSLRGNYGYTF. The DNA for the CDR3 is TGTGCCAGCAGTTTAAGAGGCAACTATGGCTACACCTTC.